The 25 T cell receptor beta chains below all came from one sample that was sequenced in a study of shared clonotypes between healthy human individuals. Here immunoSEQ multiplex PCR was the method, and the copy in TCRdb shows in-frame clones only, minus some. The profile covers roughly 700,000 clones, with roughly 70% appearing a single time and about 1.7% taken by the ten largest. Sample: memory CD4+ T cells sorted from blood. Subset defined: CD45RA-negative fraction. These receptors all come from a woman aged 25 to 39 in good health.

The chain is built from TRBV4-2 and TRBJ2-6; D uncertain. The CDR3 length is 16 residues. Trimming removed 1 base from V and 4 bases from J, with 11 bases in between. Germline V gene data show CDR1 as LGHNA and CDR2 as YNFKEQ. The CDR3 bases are TGTGCCAGCAGCCAAGTTTTTACTCTAGGGGCCAACGTCCTGACTTTC. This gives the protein CASSQVFTLGANVLTF.

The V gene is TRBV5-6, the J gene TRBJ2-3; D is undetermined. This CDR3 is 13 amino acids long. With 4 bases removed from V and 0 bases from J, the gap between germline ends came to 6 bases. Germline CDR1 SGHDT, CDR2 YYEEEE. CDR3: CASSPVSTDTQYF. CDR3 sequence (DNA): TGTGCCAGCAGCCCCGTCAGCACAGATACGCAGTATTTT.

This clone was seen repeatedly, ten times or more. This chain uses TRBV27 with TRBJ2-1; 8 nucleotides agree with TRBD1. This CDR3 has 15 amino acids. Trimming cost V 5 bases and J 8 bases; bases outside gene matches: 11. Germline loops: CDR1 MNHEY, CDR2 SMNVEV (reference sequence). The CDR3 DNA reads TGTGCCAGCAGTGCCCCTCAGGGGGCGCGGGATGAGCAGTTCTTC. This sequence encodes CASSAPQGARDEQFF.

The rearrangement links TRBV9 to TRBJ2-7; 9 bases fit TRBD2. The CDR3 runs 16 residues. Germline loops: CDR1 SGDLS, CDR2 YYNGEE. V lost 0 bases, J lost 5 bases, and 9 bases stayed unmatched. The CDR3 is CASSVGGREGHDEQYF. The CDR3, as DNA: TGTGCCAGCAGCGTAGGCGGGCGGGAGGGCCACGACGAGCAGTACTTC.

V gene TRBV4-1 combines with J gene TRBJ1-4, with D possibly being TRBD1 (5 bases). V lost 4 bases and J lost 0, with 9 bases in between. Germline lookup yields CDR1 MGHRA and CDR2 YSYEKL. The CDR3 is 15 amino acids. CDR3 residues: CASSPQGTTNEKLFF. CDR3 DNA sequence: TGCGCCAGCAGCCCTCAGGGTACAACTAATGAAAAACTGTTTTTT.

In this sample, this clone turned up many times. The CDR3 sequence: CASSITSATQAFF. CDR3 bases: TGTGCCAGTAGTATCACATCGGCCACCCAAGCTTTCTTT. V gene TRBV19 combines with J gene TRBJ1-1; D ambiguous. V gave up 3 bases and J gave up 9 bases, with 14 bases separating them. The CDR3 consists of 13 residues. Germline-derived CDR1 and CDR2 are LNHDA and SQIVND (reference sequence).

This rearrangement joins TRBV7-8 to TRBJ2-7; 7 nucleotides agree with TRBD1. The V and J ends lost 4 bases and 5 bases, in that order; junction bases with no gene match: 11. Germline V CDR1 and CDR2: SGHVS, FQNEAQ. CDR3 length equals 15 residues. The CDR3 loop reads CASSSEGQSAHEQYF. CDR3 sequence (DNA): TGTGCCAGCAGCTCCGAGGGACAGTCGGCCCACGAGCAGTACTTC.

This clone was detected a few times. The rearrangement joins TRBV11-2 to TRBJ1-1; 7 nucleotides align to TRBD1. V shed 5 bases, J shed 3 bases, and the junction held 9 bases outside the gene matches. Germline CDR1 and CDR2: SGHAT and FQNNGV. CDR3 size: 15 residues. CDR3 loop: CASSPDRRRYTEAFF. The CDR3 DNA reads TGTGCCAGCAGCCCGGACAGGCGGAGGTACACTGAAGCTTTCTTT.

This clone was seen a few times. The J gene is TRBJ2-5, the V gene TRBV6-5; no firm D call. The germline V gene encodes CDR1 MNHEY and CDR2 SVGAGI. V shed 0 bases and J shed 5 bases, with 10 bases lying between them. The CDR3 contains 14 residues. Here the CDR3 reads CASSYSSRLETQYF. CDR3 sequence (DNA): TGTGCCAGCAGTTACTCGTCTAGACTCGAGACCCAGTACTTC.

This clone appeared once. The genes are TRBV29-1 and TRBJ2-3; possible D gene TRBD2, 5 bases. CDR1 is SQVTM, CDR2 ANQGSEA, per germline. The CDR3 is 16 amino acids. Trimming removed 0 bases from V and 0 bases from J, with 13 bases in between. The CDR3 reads CSVEDRASLSTDTQYF. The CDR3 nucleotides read TGCAGCGTTGAAGATCGGGCTAGCTTGAGCACAGATACGCAGTATTTT.

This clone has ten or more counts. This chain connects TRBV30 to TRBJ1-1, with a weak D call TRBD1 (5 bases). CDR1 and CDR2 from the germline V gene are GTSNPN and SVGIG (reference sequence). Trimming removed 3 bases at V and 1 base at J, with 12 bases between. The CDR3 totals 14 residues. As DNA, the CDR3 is TGTGCCTGGAGCCTCGGGGCACCGAACACTGAAGCTTTCTTT. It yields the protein CAWSLGAPNTEAFF.

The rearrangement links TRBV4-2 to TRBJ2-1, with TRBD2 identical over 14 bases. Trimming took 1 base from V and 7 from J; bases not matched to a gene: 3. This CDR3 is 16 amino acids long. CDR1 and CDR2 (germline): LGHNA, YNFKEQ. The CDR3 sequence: CASSQGLAGGPNEQFF. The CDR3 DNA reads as TGTGCCAGCAGCCAAGGACTAGCGGGAGGGCCAAATGAGCAGTTCTTC.

The CDR3 spells CASSVNSPSSSGNTIYF. The CDR3, as DNA: TGTGCCAGCAGCGTTAACAGTCCTTCGTCCTCTGGAAACACCATATATTTT. The chain has TRBV9 and TRBJ1-3, with no clear D. The germline V gene encodes CDR1 SGDLS and CDR2 YYNGEE. The CDR3 is 17 amino acids. Trimming left V 2 bases short and J 0 bases short, with 15 bases between.

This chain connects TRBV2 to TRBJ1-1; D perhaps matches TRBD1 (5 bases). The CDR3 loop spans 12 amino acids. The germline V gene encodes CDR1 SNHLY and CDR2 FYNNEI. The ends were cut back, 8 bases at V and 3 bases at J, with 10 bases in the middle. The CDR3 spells CASLPGHTEAFF. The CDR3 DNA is TGTGCCAGCCTGCCGGGGCACACTGAAGCTTTCTTT.

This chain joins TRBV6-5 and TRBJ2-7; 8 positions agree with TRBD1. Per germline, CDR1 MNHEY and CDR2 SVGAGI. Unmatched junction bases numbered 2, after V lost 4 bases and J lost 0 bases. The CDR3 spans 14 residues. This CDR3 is CASSLDRDSYEQYF. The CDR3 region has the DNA TGTGCCAGCAGTTTGGACAGGGACTCCTACGAGCAGTACTTC.

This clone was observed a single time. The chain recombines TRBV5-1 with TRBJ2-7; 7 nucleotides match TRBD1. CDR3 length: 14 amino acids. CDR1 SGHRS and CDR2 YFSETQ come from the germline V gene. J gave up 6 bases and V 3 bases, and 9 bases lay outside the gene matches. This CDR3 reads CASSSGTEGSEQYF. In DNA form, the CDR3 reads TGCGCCAGCAGCTCCGGGACAGAGGGATCCGAGCAGTACTTC.

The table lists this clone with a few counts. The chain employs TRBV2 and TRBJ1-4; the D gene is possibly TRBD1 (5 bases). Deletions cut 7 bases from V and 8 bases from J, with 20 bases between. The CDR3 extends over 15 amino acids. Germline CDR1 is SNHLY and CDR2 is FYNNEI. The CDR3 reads CASKAGLAEGEKLFF. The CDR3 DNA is TGTGCCAGCAAGGCAGGGTTGGCGGAAGGGGAAAAACTGTTTTTT.

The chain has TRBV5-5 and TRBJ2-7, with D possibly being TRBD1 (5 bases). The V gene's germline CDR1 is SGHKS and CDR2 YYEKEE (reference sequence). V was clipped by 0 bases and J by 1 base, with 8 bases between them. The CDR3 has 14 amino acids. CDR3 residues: CASSLDYRSYEQYF. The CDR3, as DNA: TGTGCCAGCAGCTTGGACTACAGGTCCTACGAGCAGTACTTC.

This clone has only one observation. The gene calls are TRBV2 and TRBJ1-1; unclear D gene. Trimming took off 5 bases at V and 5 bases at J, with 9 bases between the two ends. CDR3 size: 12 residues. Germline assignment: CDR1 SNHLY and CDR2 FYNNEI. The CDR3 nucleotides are TGTGCCAGCAGTTTGGGGAGTACTGAAGCTTTCTTT. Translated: CASSLGSTEAFF. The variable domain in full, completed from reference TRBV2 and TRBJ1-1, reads EPEVTQTPSHQVTQMGQEVILRCVPISNHLYFYWYRQILGQKVEFLVSFYNNEISEKSEIFDDQFSVERPDGSNFTLKIRSTKLEDSAMYFCASSLGSTEAFFGQGTRLTVV.

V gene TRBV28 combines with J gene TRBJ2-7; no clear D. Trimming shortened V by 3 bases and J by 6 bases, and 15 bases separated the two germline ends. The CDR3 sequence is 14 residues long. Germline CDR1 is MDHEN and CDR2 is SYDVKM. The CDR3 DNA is TGTGCCAGCAGTTTTTATCGTTCGGCTCTCGAGCAGTACTTC. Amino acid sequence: CASSFYRSALEQYF.

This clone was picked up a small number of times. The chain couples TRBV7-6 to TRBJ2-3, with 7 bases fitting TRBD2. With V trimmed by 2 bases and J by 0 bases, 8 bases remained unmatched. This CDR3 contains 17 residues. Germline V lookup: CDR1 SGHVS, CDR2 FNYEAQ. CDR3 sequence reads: CASSLRGGSFSTDTQYF. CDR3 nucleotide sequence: TGTGCCAGCAGCTTACGTGGCGGGAGTTTTAGCACAGATACGCAGTATTTT. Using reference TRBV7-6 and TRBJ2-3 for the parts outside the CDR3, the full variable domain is GAGVSQSPRYKVTKRGQDVALRCDPISGHVSLYWYRQALGQGPEFLTYFNYEAQQDKSGLPNDRFSAERPEGSISTLTIQRTEQRDSAMYRCASSLRGGSFSTDTQYFGPGTRLTVL.

The CDR3 loop reads CASSYGTSGNTQYF. In nucleotides, the CDR3 is TGCGCCAGCAGCTACGGAACTAGCGGCAATACGCAGTATTTT. The chain links TRBV5-1 to TRBJ2-3; 8 nucleotides line up with TRBD2. CDR1 and CDR2 (germline): SGHRS, YFSETQ. The J segment lost 7 bases and the V segment lost 3 bases, leaving 7 bases of the junction unmatched. The CDR3 runs 14 residues.

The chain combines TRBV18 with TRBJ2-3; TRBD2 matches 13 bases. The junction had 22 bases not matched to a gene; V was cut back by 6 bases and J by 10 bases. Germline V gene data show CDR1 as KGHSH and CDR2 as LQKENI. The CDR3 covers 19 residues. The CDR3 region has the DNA TGTGCCAGCTCCAGCTTTACCCATCCCGGGACTAGCGGGACTGGGGCGCAGTATTTT. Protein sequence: CASSSFTHPGTSGTGAQYF.

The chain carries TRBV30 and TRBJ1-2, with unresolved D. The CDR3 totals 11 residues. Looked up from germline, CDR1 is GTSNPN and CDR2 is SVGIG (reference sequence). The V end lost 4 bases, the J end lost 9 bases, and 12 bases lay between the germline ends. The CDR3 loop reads CAWTRQISYTF. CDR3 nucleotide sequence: TGTGCCTGGACCCGCCAGATCAGCTACACCTTC.

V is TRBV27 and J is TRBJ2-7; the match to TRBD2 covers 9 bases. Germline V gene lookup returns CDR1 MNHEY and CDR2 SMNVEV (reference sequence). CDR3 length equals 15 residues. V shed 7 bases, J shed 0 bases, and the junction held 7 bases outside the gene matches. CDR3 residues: CASKLSGGPSYEQYF. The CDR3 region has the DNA TGTGCCAGCAAACTTAGCGGGGGCCCCTCCTACGAGCAGTACTTC.